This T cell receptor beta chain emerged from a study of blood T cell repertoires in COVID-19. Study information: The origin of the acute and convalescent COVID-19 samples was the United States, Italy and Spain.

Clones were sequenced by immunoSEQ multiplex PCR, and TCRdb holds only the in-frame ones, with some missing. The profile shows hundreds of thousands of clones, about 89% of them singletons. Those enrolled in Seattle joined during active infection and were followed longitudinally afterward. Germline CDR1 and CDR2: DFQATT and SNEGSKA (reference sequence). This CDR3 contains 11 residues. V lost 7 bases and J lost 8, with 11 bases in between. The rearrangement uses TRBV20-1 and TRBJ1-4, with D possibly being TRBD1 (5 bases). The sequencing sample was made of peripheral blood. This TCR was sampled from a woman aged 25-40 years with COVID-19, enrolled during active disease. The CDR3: CSVSGVEKLFF. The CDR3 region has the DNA TGCAGTGTATCGGGGGTCGAAAAACTGTTTTTT.